This entry is about one T cell receptor beta chain. The sample originates from a study of blood T cell repertoires in COVID-19. Overall study: Whether acute or convalescent, the COVID-19 samples came from the United States, Italy and Spain. PBMCs, B-cell-depleted T cells, or T cells provided the cDNA or gDNA that made up the material.

The method was immunoSEQ multiplex PCR; TCRdb's version includes in-frame clones alone and lacks a portion of them. Among roughly 250,000 clones listed, roughly 77% were seen once. The V end lost 0 bases, the J end lost 8 bases, and 17 bases lay between the germline ends. The CDR3 spans 16 residues. Germline V lookup: CDR1 MRHNA, CDR2 SNTAGT. Material for sequencing was peripheral blood. This chain connects TRBV6-4 to TRBJ2-1; possible D gene TRBD2, 5 bases. The clonotype originates from a woman older than 75 with acute or convalescent COVID-19. CDR3 sequence reads: CASSDSENRDSDEQFF. The CDR3 nucleotides are TGTGCCAGCAGTGACTCCGAGAACCGGGATTCGGATGAGCAGTTCTTC.